The 19 T cell receptor beta chains given below trace back to one sample, sequenced in a study of blood T cell repertoires in COVID-19. Clones were read by immunoSEQ multiplex PCR, and TCRdb kept only the in-frame ones, dropping some. This sample carries approximately 160,000 clones, roughly 83% of them seen once, and the ten largest clones take roughly 2.9%. The specimen sequenced was peripheral blood. The receptors here all came from a woman aged 55-70 years with acute or convalescent COVID-19.

V gene TRBV27 combines with J gene TRBJ2-7; D may be TRBD1 (6 bases). Germline V gives CDR1 MNHEY, CDR2 SMNVEV (reference sequence). This CDR3 region has 15 residues. V was shortened by 2 bases and J by 0 bases, with 11 bases between the two germline ends. CDR3 in amino acids: CASSLTGMSSYEQYF. CDR3 nucleotides: TGTGCCAGCAGTTTAACAGGGATGAGCTCCTACGAGCAGTACTTC.

In this sample, this clone turned up once. This chain joins TRBV10-3 and TRBJ2-7; 11 bases align to TRBD1. Germline V gene data show CDR1 as ENHRY and CDR2 as SYGVKD. The CDR3 extends over 13 amino acids. V was clipped by 11 bases and J by 9 bases; unmatched bases: 12. The CDR3: CAARDRGSSWQYF. The CDR3 DNA reads TGTGCCGCCAGGGACAGGGGGAGTAGTTGGCAGTACTTC.

The V call is TRBV7-9, the J call TRBJ2-1; D remains ambiguous. CDR3 length equals 11 residues. CDR1 is SEHNR and CDR2 is FQNEAQ in the germline V gene (reference sequence). Trimming shortened V by 5 bases and J by 5 bases, and 4 bases separated the two germline ends. The CDR3 reads CASSLNNEQFF. The CDR3 DNA reads as TGTGCCAGCAGCCTTAACAATGAGCAGTTCTTC.

This clone was seen a handful of times. This rearrangement joins TRBV28 to TRBJ1-2; D perhaps matches TRBD1 (5 bases). Trimming cost V 3 bases and J 0 bases, with 20 bases left between them. This CDR3 is built from 18 residues. Germline V gene sequence: CDR1 MDHEN, CDR2 SYDVKM. The CDR3, as DNA: TGTGCCAGCAGTTTCCCGGGGGTTGAGAGGGGCACTAACTATGGCTACACCTTC. It yields the protein CASSFPGVERGTNYGYTF.

The chain is built from TRBV7-2 and TRBJ2-3; D gene unclear. The CDR3 consists of 14 residues. Germline lookup yields CDR1 SGHTA and CDR2 FQGNSA. The V gene lost 2 bases and the J gene lost 2 bases, with 8 bases spanning the gap. CDR3 sequence: CASSLSSVTDTQYF. For the CDR3, the DNA is TGTGCCAGCAGCTTAAGCTCTGTCACAGATACGCAGTATTTT.

The table lists this clone with a count of one. The chain has TRBV7-2 and TRBJ2-3; 11 bases map to TRBD1. The germline V gene encodes CDR1 SGHTA and CDR2 FQGNSA. V shed 3 bases, J shed 5 bases, and the junction held 1 base outside the gene matches. This CDR3 has 14 amino acids. CDR3 sequence reads: CASSLGQGGDTQYF. The CDR3 DNA follows: TGTGCCAGCAGCTTGGGACAGGGGGGAGATACGCAGTATTTT.

The rearrangement joins TRBV7-2 to TRBJ2-7; 14 positions match TRBD2. J was trimmed by 0 bases and V by 7 bases; bases with no gene match: 5. CDR3 size: 16 residues. The germline gives CDR1 SGHTA, CDR2 FQGNSA. The CDR3 is CASTLGLAGDSYEQYF. The CDR3 DNA reads as TGTGCCAGCACTCTGGGACTAGCGGGGGACTCCTACGAGCAGTACTTC.

This sequence joins TRBV19 and TRBJ2-1, with 8 bases lining up with TRBD1. This CDR3 is 15 amino acids long. Trimming cost V 3 bases and J 4 bases; bases outside gene matches: 5. Germline CDR1 LNHDA, CDR2 SQIVND (reference sequence). DNA for the CDR3: TGTGCCAGTAGTATCGGGACAGGTCATTACAATGAGCAGTTCTTC. Protein: CASSIGTGHYNEQFF.

The rearrangement joins TRBV6-5 to TRBJ2-7; TRBD2 is a possible D gene (6 bases). The V end was cut by 7 bases, the J end by 2 bases, with 18 bases between. The CDR3 has 15 amino acids. Looked up from germline, CDR1 is MNHEY and CDR2 is SVGAGI. DNA for the CDR3: TGTGCCAGCAAGAGGGTGCTAGCGACTACCTACGAGCAGTACTTC. Its protein is CASKRVLATTYEQYF.

The V call is TRBV6-5, the J call TRBJ1-1; 7 bases are a match to TRBD1. The germline V gene has CDR1 MNHEY and CDR2 SVGAGI. V lost 5 bases, J lost 6 bases, and 9 bases stayed unmatched. This CDR3 contains 14 residues. The chain's CDR3 is CASSKPGQRSEAFF. The CDR3, as DNA: TGTGCCAGCAGTAAACCGGGACAGCGGTCTGAAGCTTTCTTT.

V gene TRBV5-1 combines with J gene TRBJ2-4; TRBD1 is a possible D gene (6 bases). Germline CDR1 reads SGHRS; CDR2 reads YFSETQ. The CDR3 extends over 15 amino acids. Trimming removed 2 bases at V and 0 bases at J, with 9 bases between. Here the CDR3 reads CASSLQGIAKNIQYF. CDR3 bases: TGCGCCAGCAGCTTACAGGGAATAGCCAAAAACATTCAGTACTTC.

This clone is a singleton in its sample. The genes are TRBV20-1 and TRBJ1-1; 10 bases are a match to TRBD1. Germline loops: CDR1 DFQATT, CDR2 SNEGSKA (reference sequence). Germline trimming cut 1 base from V and 10 bases from J; bases unmatched to any gene: 0. This CDR3 region has 11 residues. DNA of the CDR3: TGCAGTGCTAGAGGGGACAGGGGAGCTTTCTTT. The encoded protein is CSARGDRGAFF.

The chain is built from TRBV7-8 and TRBJ2-3; 8 bases line up with TRBD2. Germline-derived CDR1 and CDR2 are SGHVS and FQNEAQ. The CDR3 is 17 residues long. V trimming: 2 bases; J trimming: 5 bases; junction bases outside the gene matches: 12. Here the CDR3 DNA reads TGTGCCAGCAGCTTAAGGGTTAGGGGACTAGATCTAGATACGCAGTATTTT. Its protein product is CASSLRVRGLDLDTQYF.

J is TRBJ2-7 and V is TRBV20-1, with D perhaps matching TRBD1 (6 bases). CDR1 DFQATT and CDR2 SNEGSKA come from the germline V gene (reference sequence). Trimming took off 3 bases at V and 3 bases at J, with 15 bases between the two ends. This CDR3 has 14 amino acids. CDR3 in amino acids: CSASQLVRGYEQYF. CDR3 coding DNA: TGCAGTGCTAGTCAGCTGGTCAGGGGCTACGAGCAGTACTTC.

There are a few counts of this clone. J is TRBJ1-1 and V is TRBV2; D possibly corresponds to TRBD1 (5 bases). Trimming shortened V by 5 bases and J by 1 base, and 11 bases separated the two germline ends. The CDR3 runs 14 residues. CDR1 and CDR2 (germline): SNHLY, FYNNEI. Here the CDR3 DNA reads TGTGCCAGCAGTAGGGACTCCAGGAACACTGAAGCTTTCTTT. Its protein is CASSRDSRNTEAFF.

This sequence joins TRBV6-6 and TRBJ1-1; 8 bases agree with TRBD1. The CDR3 sequence is 15 residues long. The V gene's germline CDR1 is MNHNY and CDR2 SVGAGI (reference sequence). Losses at the gene ends were 5 bases for V and 7 bases for J; bases not matched to a gene: 12. The CDR3 is CASSGTGGQKGEAFF. CDR3 nucleotide sequence: TGTGCCAGCAGTGGAACAGGGGGACAGAAAGGTGAAGCTTTCTTT.

This chain links TRBV27 with TRBJ2-7, with 7 bases that match TRBD2. Looked up from germline, CDR1 is MNHEY and CDR2 is SMNVEV (reference sequence). V shed 5 bases and J 2 bases; nucleotides not matched to a gene: 3. The CDR3 sequence is 13 residues long. CDR3 sequence: CASSQRGPYEQYF. The CDR3 DNA follows: TGTGCCAGCAGTCAGCGGGGCCCCTACGAGCAGTACTTC.

In its sample, this clone was seen once. V usage is TRBV7-9 and J usage is TRBJ2-7; D may be TRBD1 (5 bases). Germline CDR1 is SEHNR and CDR2 is FQNEAQ (reference sequence). The CDR3 consists of 14 residues. Trimming took off 3 bases at V and 5 bases at J, with 14 bases between the two ends. The CDR3 nucleotides are TGTGCCAGCAGCTTTGGCCAGGGAATCAACGAGCAGTACTTC. Its protein is CASSFGQGINEQYF.

This clone was recorded only once. The genes are TRBV27 and TRBJ1-2; a possible D gene is TRBD1 (6 bases). V was trimmed by 3 bases and J by 5 bases, leaving 13 bases between them. The germline CDR1 and CDR2 sequences are MNHEY and SMNVEV (reference sequence). This CDR3 has 14 residues. CDR3 DNA: TGTGCCAGCAGTTTCCATTCGGGGACATATGGCTACACCTTC. Translation gives CASSFHSGTYGYTF.